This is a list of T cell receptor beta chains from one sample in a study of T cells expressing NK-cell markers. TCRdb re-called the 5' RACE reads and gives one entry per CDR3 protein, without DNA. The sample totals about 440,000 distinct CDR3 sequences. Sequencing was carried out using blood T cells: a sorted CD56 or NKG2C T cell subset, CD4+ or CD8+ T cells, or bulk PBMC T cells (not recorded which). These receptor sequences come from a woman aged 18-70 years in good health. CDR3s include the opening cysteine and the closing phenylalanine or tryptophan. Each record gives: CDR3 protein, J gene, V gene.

CASSPTGGAYNEQFF | TRBJ2-1 | TRBV5-1
CASSLKAGTYEQYF | TRBJ2-7 | TRBV12-3/TRBV12-4
CASSSQGREELFF | TRBJ2-2 | TRBV18
CASSSGTSGIGDEQYF | TRBJ2-7 | TRBV5-4
CASSVLRGGRADTQYF | TRBJ2-3 | TRBV9
CASSEPTGELFF | TRBJ2-2 | TRBV5-1
CASSTSERAGDTQYF | TRBJ2-3 | TRBV28
CASSYGTGTGELFF | TRBJ2-2 | TRBV6-5
CSARKPGTSGDELFF | TRBJ2-2 | TRBV20-1
CASSAAIKATSYEQYF | TRBJ2-7 | TRBV9
CASRTDVENTGELFF | TRBJ2-2 | TRBV5-1